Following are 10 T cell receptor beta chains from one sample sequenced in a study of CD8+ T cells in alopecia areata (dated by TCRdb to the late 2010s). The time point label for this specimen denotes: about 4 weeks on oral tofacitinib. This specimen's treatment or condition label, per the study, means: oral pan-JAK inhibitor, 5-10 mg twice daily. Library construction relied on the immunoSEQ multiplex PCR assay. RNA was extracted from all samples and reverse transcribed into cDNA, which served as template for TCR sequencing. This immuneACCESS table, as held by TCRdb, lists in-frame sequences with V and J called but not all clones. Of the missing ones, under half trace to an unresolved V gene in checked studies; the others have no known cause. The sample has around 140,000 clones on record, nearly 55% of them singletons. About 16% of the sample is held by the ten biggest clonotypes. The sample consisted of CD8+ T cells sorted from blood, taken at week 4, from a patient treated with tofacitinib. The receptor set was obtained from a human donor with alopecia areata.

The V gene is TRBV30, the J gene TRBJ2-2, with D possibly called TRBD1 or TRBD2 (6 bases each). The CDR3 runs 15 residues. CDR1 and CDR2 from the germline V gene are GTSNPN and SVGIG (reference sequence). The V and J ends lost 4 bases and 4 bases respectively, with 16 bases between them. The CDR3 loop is CAWTYLRGATGELFF. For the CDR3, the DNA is TGTGCCTGGACTTATCTTAGGGGGGCCACCGGGGAGCTGTTTTTT.

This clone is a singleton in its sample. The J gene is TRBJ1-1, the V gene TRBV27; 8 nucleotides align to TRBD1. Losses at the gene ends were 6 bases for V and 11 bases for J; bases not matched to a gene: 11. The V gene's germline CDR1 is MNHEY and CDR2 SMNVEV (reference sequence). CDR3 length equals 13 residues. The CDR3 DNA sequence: TGTGCCAGCAGCTACCAAAAGACAGGGGTTGCTTTCTTT. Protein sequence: CASSYQKTGVAFF.

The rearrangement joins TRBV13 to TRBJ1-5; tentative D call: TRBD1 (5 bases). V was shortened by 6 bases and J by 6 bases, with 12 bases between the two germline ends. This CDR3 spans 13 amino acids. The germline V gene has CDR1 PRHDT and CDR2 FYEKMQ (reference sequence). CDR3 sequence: CASSFTGSQPQHF. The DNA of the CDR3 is TGTGCCAGCAGTTTTACAGGCTCTCAGCCCCAGCATTTT.

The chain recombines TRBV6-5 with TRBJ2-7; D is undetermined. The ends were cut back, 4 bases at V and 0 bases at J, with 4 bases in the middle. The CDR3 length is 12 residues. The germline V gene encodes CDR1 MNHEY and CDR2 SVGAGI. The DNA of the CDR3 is TGTGCCAGCAGTTCCGACTCCTACGAGCAGTACTTC. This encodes CASSSDSYEQYF.

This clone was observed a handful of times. CDR3 coding DNA: TGTGCCAGCAGCCCCGAGCCTTGGGGGTATCTAGAGACCCAGTACTTC. Protein sequence: CASSPEPWGYLETQYF. This sequence joins TRBV9 and TRBJ2-5, with D perhaps matching TRBD1 or TRBD2 (5 bases each). CDR1 SGDLS and CDR2 YYNGEE come from the germline V gene. CDR3 length equals 16 residues. The V end lost 4 bases, the J end lost 4 bases, and 20 bases lay between the germline ends.

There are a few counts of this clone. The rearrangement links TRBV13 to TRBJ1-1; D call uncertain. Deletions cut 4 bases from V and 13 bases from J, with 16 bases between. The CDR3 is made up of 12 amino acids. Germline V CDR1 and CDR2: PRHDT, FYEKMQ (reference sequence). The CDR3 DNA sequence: TGTGCCAGCAGCTCAGCAGGCCATATCGGTTTCTTT. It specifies CASSSAGHIGFF.

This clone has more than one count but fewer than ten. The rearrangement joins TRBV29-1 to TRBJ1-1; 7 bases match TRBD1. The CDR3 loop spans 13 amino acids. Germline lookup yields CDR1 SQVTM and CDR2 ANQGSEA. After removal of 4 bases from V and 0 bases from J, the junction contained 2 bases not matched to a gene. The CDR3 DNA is TGCAGCGTTGGGGACAGTCTGAACACTGAAGCTTTCTTT. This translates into CSVGDSLNTEAFF.

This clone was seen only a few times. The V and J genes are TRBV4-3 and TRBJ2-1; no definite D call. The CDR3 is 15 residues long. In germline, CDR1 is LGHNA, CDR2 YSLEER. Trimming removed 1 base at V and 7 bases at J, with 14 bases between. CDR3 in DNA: TGCGCCAGCAGCCAAGGCTGGGCGAGTGAGAATGAGCAGTTCTTC. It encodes CASSQGWASENEQFF.

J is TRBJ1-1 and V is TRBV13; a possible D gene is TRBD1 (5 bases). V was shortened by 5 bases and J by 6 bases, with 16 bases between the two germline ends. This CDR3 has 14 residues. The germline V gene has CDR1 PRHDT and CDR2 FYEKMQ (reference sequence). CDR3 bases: TGTGCCAGCAGCCTCAGAGGGGTCAACGCTGAAGCTTTCTTT. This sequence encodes CASSLRGVNAEAFF.

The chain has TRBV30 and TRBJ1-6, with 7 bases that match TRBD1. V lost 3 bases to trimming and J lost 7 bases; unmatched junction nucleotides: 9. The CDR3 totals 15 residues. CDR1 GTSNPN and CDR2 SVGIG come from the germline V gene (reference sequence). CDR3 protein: CAWRKPQGENSPLHF. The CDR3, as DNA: TGTGCCTGGAGGAAACCCCAGGGGGAGAATTCACCCCTCCACTTT.